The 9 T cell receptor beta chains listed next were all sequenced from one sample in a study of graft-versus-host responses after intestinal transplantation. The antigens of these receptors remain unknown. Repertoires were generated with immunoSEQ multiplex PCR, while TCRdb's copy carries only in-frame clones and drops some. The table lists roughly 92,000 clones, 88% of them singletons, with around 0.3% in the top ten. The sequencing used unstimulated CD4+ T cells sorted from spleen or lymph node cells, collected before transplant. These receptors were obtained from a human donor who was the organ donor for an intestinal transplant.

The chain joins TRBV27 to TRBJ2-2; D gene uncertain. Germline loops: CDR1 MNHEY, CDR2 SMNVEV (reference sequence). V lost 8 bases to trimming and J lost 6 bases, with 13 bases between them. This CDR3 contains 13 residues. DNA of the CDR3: TGTGCCAGCCGAAAGAGAGTAGCCGGGGAGCTGTTTTTT. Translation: CASRKRVAGELFF.

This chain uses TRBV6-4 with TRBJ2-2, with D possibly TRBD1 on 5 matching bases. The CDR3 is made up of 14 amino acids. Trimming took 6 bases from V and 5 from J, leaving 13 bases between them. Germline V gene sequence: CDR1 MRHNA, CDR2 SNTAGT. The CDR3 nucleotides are TGTGCCAGCAGATCTGGGCAGGGAACCGGGGAGCTGTTTTTT. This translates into CASRSGQGTGELFF.

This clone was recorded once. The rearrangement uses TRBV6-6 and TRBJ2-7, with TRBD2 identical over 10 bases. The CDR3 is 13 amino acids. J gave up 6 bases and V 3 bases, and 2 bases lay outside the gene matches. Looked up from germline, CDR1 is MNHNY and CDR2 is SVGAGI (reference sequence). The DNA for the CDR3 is TGTGCCAGCAGTTATTCTAGCGGGAGCGAGCAGTACTTC. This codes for CASSYSSGSEQYF.

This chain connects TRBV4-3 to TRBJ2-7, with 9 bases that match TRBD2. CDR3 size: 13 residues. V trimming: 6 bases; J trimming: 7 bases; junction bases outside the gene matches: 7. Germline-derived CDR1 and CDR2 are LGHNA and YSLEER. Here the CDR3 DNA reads TGCGCCAGCAGTGGCGGGAGGGCCCGGGAGCAGTACTTC. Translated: CASSGGRAREQYF.

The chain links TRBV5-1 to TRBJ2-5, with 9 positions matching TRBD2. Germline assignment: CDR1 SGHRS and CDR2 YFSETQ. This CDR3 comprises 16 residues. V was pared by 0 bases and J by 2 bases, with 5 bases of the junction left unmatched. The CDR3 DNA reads TGCGCCAGCAGCTTGGTTGCTAGCGGGAAACAAGAGACCCAGTACTTC. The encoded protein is CASSLVASGKQETQYF.

CDR3 in DNA: TGTGCCAGCAGTGGTGGGAGCGGGAGGGGTAATGAGCAGTTCTTC. It is translated as CASSGGSGRGNEQFF. The V gene is TRBV2, the J gene TRBJ2-1; 10 nucleotides match TRBD2. The CDR3 loop spans 15 amino acids. Germline lookup yields CDR1 SNHLY and CDR2 FYNNEI. J gave up 7 bases and V 4 bases, and 7 bases lay outside the gene matches.

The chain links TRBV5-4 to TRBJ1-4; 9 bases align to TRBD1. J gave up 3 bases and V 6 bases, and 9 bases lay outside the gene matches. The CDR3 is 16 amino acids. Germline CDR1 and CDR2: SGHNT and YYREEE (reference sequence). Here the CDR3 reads CASTTGQGRANEKLFF. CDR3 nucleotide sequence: TGTGCCAGCACCACCGGACAGGGGCGGGCTAATGAAAAACTGTTTTTT.

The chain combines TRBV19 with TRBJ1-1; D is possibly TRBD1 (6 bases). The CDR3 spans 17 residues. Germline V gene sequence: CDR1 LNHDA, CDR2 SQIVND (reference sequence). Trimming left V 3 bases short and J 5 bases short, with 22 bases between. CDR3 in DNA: TGTGCCAGTAGTATGAGAGCAGGCAGGGGCGGTAATACTGAAGCTTTCTTT. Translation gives CASSMRAGRGGNTEAFF.

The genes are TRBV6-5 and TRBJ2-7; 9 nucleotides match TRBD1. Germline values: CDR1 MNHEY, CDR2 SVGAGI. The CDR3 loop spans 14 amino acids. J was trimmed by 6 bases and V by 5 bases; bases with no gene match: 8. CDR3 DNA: TGTGCCAGCAGTAACAGGGGGCGGACCTCCGAGCAGTACTTC. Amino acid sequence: CASSNRGRTSEQYF.